This T cell receptor (beta chain) was observed in a study of PD-1 blockade in classical Hodgkin lymphoma. The V gene lost 8 bases and the J gene lost 5 bases, with 15 bases spanning the gap. CDR1 and CDR2 (germline): SQVTM, ANQGSEA. The CDR3 loop spans 13 amino acids. Clones were read by immunoSEQ multiplex PCR, and TCRdb kept only the in-frame ones, dropping some. The table includes 40,000 to 45,000 clones, under 75% detected once. Relapse after autologous stem cell transplantation occurred in every patient, and brentuximab vedotin exposure varied. As to this clone: Its antigen remains unknown.

Study-level points and caveats: By cycle point C4D1, TCR diversity had risen significantly in CD4+ cells (but not CD8+ cells). Patients who initiated nivolumab within 1 year of ASCT were excluded. Differences between repertoires have undefined causes, possibly disease activity or prior therapy.

The source is a human donor with classical Hodgkin lymphoma. The source was peripheral blood mononuclear cells (PBMCs), collected before the second cycle of nivolumab. This chain joins TRBV29-1 and TRBJ1-4, with D tentatively TRBD1 (5 bases). The CDR3 DNA is TGCAGCTCCCTGGGGGGGGTGAATGAAAAACTGTTTTTT. Translating gives CSSLGGVNEKLFF. Looking up the rest from reference TRBV29-1 and TRBJ1-4 gives the full variable domain: SAVISQKPSRDICQRGTSLTIQCQVDSQVTMMFWYRQQPGQSLTLIATANQGSEATYESGFVIDKFPISRPNLTFSTLTVSNMSPEDSSIYLCSSLGGVNEKLFFGSGTQLSVL.